This T cell receptor beta chain emerged from a study of shared clonotypes between healthy human individuals (dated by TCRdb to between 2020 and 2021). Background for the entire study: The cohort comprised two women and a few men aged 18 to 49 years. For each donor, CD4 naive and CD4 memory were each run on three plates, CD8 naive on two plates, and CD8 memory on one plate. To estimate repertoire size and how much clonotypes are shared between individuals, the study performed deep sequencing of blood TCR repertoires from about five healthy adults. Libraries were prepared and TCR repertoires were sequenced by different laboratories using diverse techniques, in order to increase sequencing depth and limit assay-specific biases. Each donor's leukapheresis produced roughly between about 0.8 and 10 billion PBMCs. The full study reports these points: Larger estimated clonotype richness was generally found for naive subsets than for memory subsets. Pairwise subsampling led to the expectation that sequencing depth would affect the degree of clonotype sharing among donors. The small number of donors limited the genetic and exposure-history diversity represented. Approximately 5% of naive CD4, 3.5% of naive CD8, 2.3% of memory CD4, and over 0.35% of memory CD8 clonotypes were shared across several donors. Compared with non-shared clonotypes, clonotypes shared by all four sorted-subset donors had higher generation probabilities. Sampling was limited to blood, and TCR repertoires in tissue likely differ from TCR repertoires in blood. Rarefaction of sorted-subset datasets indicated incomplete sequencing despite the large sequencing depth.

CDR1 is given as MNHNS and CDR2 as SASEGT, both from the germline V gene. Including cysteine and phenylalanine, the CDR3 has 15 amino acids. The retained sequence is limited to the CDR3, 45 bases, with the frame set at the first base. A distance of 12 bases separates the germline ends of V and J, which lose 6 bases and 0 bases respectively. A word on this clone: What this receptor recognizes is not known. No clone much larger than this one lies a single base away; base qualities are absent.

Healthy HIV-negative adults with no recently reported acute infections or vaccinations were included as donors. Only Caucasian adults living in Nashville, Tennessee, USA were represented among the donors. CD4+ T cells were enriched by magnetic negative selection, after which naive cells were positively selected on CD45RA and the negative fraction was taken as the memory subset. After blood collection by leukapheresis, PBMCs were isolated using Ficoll-Histopaque density gradient centrifugation and then cryopreserved in the vapor phase of liquid nitrogen. Analytical flow cytometry was used to check the purity and quantity of every magnetically sorted T cell population. Genomic DNA was isolated from every sorted fraction and measured by UV absorbance on a Nanodrop 2000c. TCR CDR3 regions were amplified from genomic DNA by multiplex PCR using the deep immunoSEQ assay. For each cell subset, the extracted genomic DNA was distributed evenly across all wells of several immunoSEQ 96-well plates, and each plate served as one replicate. For sorted subsets, each replicate PCR was loaded with 200 to 250 ng genomic DNA, equivalent to roughly 30,000 T cell genomes. Purified libraries were quantified with a Qubit 3.0 fluorometer, sized on a Bioanalyzer 2100, and re-quantified with the KAPA Library Quantification kit. Every immunoSEQ 96-well plate was sequenced on a dedicated single-read 150-cycle Illumina NextSeq 550 flow cell. In the authors' own workflow: The immunoSEQ output contained only junctional sequences without quality scores, so filtering could not match that applied to full-length reads. To assign V/J genes and CDR3, sequences were annotated using PyIR, a Python wrapper for IgBLAST v1.9, with IMGT germline references. Reads were removed for weak V/J assignments (E-value above 1e-6), missing CDR3, stop codons, out-of-frame junctions, or ambiguous translated residues. A V3J clonotype was defined by an identical inferred V gene, J gene, and CDR3 amino acid sequence. To compute the percentage overlap between repertoires, the number of shared unique clonotypes was divided by the size of the smaller repertoire. Repertoire richness was assessed with RTK rarefaction, the Chao1 estimator, and Recon v2.1 estimates of unobserved clonotypes. Generation probabilities were computed with OLGA for all TCRbeta clonotypes obtained by the gDNA method from a few donors. Here the immuneACCESS table is served through TCRdb, limited to in-frame sequences with V and J called. Missing clones are a known gap in these copies; in checked studies unresolved V genes cover under half, and the rest lacks a known reason. V and J calls and clone size come straight from that table; D and trimming were deduced from the DNA. Within this sample are about 1 million clones, with about 70% of them counted one time only. The ten largest account for roughly 1.5% of the sample.

The sequence joins TRBV6-1 to TRBJ2-1; the D gene cannot be resolved reliably. The sample taken for sequencing was memory CD4+ T cells sorted from blood. The cell subset or site tag for this specimen amounts to: CD45RA-negative fraction. The source of this sequence is a man aged 18 to 30 in good health. The DNA sequence is as follows: TGTGCCAGCAGCGTACCGGGCCGCTCCTACAATGAGCAGTTCTTC. This encodes CASSVPGRSYNEQFF.